These 19 T cell receptor beta chains share one sample of origin, sequenced in a study of T cells in Graves' hyperthyroidism and ophthalmopathy. RNA transcripts were the template for amplifying TCR beta CDR3 regions. The HTBI primer set was used in a first-round RT-PCR of the TCR CDR3. TCRdb reprocessed the multiplex PCR reads with MiXCR, giving one entry per CDR3 protein. The sample lists about 570,000 distinct CDR3 sequences, about half occurring once. Material for sequencing was peripheral blood or thyroid tissue (not recorded which). All receptors derive from an adult woman with Graves' disease, either hyperthyroidism or ophthalmopathy (not recorded which).

V and J are TRBV7-2 and TRBJ2-7; TRBD2 matches at 8 bases. The CDR3 extends over 14 amino acids. Germline trimming cut 5 bases from V and 2 bases from J; bases unmatched to any gene: 5. Germline assignment: CDR1 SGHTA and CDR2 FQGNSA. The CDR3 nucleotides read TGTGCCAGCAGCGGGGGACTAGGACCCTACGAGCAGTACTTC. Its translation is CASSGGLGPYEQYF.

This clonotype was observed a few times. The CDR3 bases are TGTGCCAGTAGTGTCGATAGGGGGTTTAGCAATCAGCCCCAGCATTTT. Amino acids: CASSVDRGFSNQPQHF. This rearrangement joins TRBV19 to TRBJ1-5, with D possibly matching TRBD1 (6 bases). CDR3 length: 16 amino acids. Trimming removed 5 bases at V and 0 bases at J, with 14 bases between. The V gene's germline CDR1 is LNHDA and CDR2 SQIVND (reference sequence).

The rearrangement joins TRBV9 to TRBJ2-2, with 8 bases identical to TRBD2. Germline V CDR1 and CDR2: SGDLS, YYNGEE. This CDR3 has 15 residues. After removal of 0 bases from V and 5 bases from J, the junction contained 3 bases not matched to a gene. The CDR3 here is CASSVAGLGTGELFF. CDR3 coding DNA: TGTGCCAGCAGCGTAGCGGGACTAGGAACCGGGGAGCTGTTTTTT.

A word on this clonotype: The junction departs from the called germline gene at one end, perhaps through a read error. The chain has TRBV6-1 and TRBJ2-6, with D possibly TRBD1 on 6 matching bases. The CDR3 has 15 amino acids. Germline assignment: CDR1 MNHNS and CDR2 SASEGT. CDR3 DNA: TGTGCCAGCAGGACCGGGGACACTGGTGCCAACGTCCTGACTTTC. Translating gives CASRTGDTGANVLTF.

The chain employs TRBV2 and TRBJ1-6; D remains ambiguous. The CDR3 is 12 amino acids. Trimming shortened V by 8 bases and J by 8 bases, and 10 bases separated the two germline ends. The germline V gene has CDR1 SNHLY and CDR2 FYNNEI. CDR3 amino acids: CASLNFDSPLHF. The DNA of the CDR3 is TGTGCCAGCTTAAATTTTGATTCACCCCTCCACTTT.

The J gene is TRBJ1-1, the V gene TRBV5-1; no firm D call. V lost 0 bases to trimming and J lost 12 bases, with 6 bases between them. This CDR3 is 10 amino acids long. The germline V gene encodes CDR1 SGHRS and CDR2 YFSETQ. The CDR3 region has the DNA TGCGCCAGCAGCTTGGTCGGGCCTTTCTTT. It specifies CASSLVGPFF.

This clonotype was recorded many times. This rearrangement joins TRBV6-1 to TRBJ1-6; no definite D call. The germline V and J ends were trimmed by 5 bases and 7 bases, with 15 bases remaining between them. This CDR3 has 15 amino acids. Per germline, CDR1 MNHNS and CDR2 SASEGT. The CDR3 is CASSFPRVGNSPLHF. Here the CDR3 DNA reads TGTGCCAGCAGTTTCCCGCGGGTAGGGAATTCACCCCTCCACTTT.

V and J are TRBV15 and TRBJ2-6; 8 bases match TRBD1. Looked up from germline, CDR1 is LNHNV and CDR2 is YYDKDF (reference sequence). The CDR3 contains 14 residues. DNA for the CDR3: TGTGCTAGAGACCAGGGGGCAGGGGCCAACGTCCTGACTTTC. Protein product: CARDQGAGANVLTF.

This clonotype appeared a few times. The chain joins TRBV19 to TRBJ2-7; perhaps TRBD2 as D (6 bases). CDR1 is LNHDA and CDR2 is SQIVND in the germline V gene (reference sequence). V lost 4 bases and J 3 bases, leaving 13 bases between the germline ends. The CDR3 runs to 14 residues. In nucleotides, the CDR3 is TGTGCCAGTAGTACTGGGCAGGGAGGCTACGAGCAGTACTTC. Translation: CASSTGQGGYEQYF. Based on the CDR3 plus reference TRBV19 and TRBJ2-7, the full variable domain is DGGITQSPKYLFRKEGQNVTLSCEQNLNHDAMYWYRQDPGQGLRLIYYSQIVNDFQKGDIAEGYSVSREKKESFPLTVTSAQKNPTAFYLCASSTGQGGYEQYFGPGTRLTVT.

At least ten counts were recorded for this clonotype. The chain joins TRBV4-1 to TRBJ2-7; D is possibly TRBD2 (5 bases). The CDR3 is made up of 12 amino acids. The V end lost 5 bases, the J end lost 3 bases, and 8 bases lay between the germline ends. Per germline, CDR1 MGHRA and CDR2 YSYEKL. In DNA, the CDR3 is TGCGCCAGCAGCGAGGGAGTCTACGAGCAGTACTTC. Encoded protein: CASSEGVYEQYF.

The chain uses TRBV20-1 and TRBJ2-2, with D uncertain. Looked up from germline, CDR1 is DFQATT and CDR2 is SNEGSKA (reference sequence). The CDR3 sequence is 14 residues long. Trimming shortened V by 5 bases and J by 5 bases, and 15 bases separated the two germline ends. Written as DNA, the CDR3 is TGCAGTGCTCCCCAACTTGCCGAAACCGGGGAGCTGTTTTTT. Translating it yields CSAPQLAETGELFF.

About this clonotype: Compared with germline, one end of the junction differs, possibly owing to a read error. CDR3 amino acids: CAGSFIPLAVTTGELFF. DNA of the CDR3: TGTGCCGGCAGTTTCATTCCCCTAGCGGTAACCACCGGGGAGCTGTTTTTT. This chain links TRBV28 with TRBJ2-2; TRBD2 aligns across 7 bases. The CDR3 is 17 amino acids. Germline-derived CDR1 and CDR2 are MDHEN and SYDVKM.

In this sample, this clonotype turned up a few times. The chain has TRBV10-3 and TRBJ1-1, with a tentative D call TRBD1 (5 bases). V dropped 7 bases and J dropped 4 bases, with 22 bases sitting between them. The germline V gene has CDR1 ENHRY and CDR2 SYGVKD. CDR3 size: 16 residues. The CDR3 region has the DNA TGTGCCATCACCGCCCAACCACATGGGGCTGGCACTGAAGCTTTCTTT. Translation: CAITAQPHGAGTEAFF.

A single count supports this clonotype. The chain combines TRBV15 with TRBJ1-5; D remains unclear. Trimming pared 0 bases from V and 1 base from J, leaving 4 bases between. Germline values: CDR1 LNHNV, CDR2 YYDKDF (reference sequence). The CDR3 consists of 14 residues. The CDR3 loop reads CATSRDWSNQPQHF. The CDR3 DNA sequence: TGTGCCACCAGCAGAGATTGGAGCAATCAGCCCCAGCATTTT.

V is TRBV6-5 and J is TRBJ1-1, with D possibly TRBD1 on 5 matching bases. CDR1 is MNHEY, CDR2 SVGAGI, per germline. CDR3 length equals 17 residues. The ends were cut back, 0 bases at V and 0 bases at J, with 14 bases in the middle. CDR3 residues: CASSYSSGRGLNTEAFF. CDR3 nucleotide sequence: TGTGCCAGCAGTTACTCGTCAGGGAGAGGGTTGAACACTGAAGCTTTCTTT.

This sequence joins TRBV6-4 and TRBJ2-2; D remains ambiguous. This CDR3 comprises 14 residues. Trimming cost V 0 bases and J 8 bases, with 10 bases left between them. Germline V CDR1 and CDR2: MRHNA, SNTAGT. Here the CDR3 DNA reads TGTGCCAGCAGTGACTCAACCCAACAGGGGGAGCTGTTTTTT. This sequence encodes CASSDSTQQGELFF.

The rearrangement joins TRBV20-1 to TRBJ1-4, with 9 bases identical to TRBD1. The CDR3 length is 14 residues. Trimming removed 2 bases from V and 7 bases from J; junction bases left unmatched: 5. Germline CDR1 DFQATT, CDR2 SNEGSKA (reference sequence). The CDR3 nucleotides are TGCAGTGCTAGATCTCCGGGACAGGGTGAAAAACTGTTTTTT. Its translation is CSARSPGQGEKLFF.

The sample holds many counts of this clonotype. The chain has TRBV6-5 and TRBJ1-4, with unresolved D. CDR1 and CDR2 (germline): MNHEY, SVGAGI. V was clipped by 0 bases and J by 7 bases, with 15 bases between them. CDR3 length: 16 amino acids. CDR3 residues: CASSYSFGPGLEKLFF. The CDR3 DNA is TGTGCCAGCAGTTACTCTTTCGGGCCAGGTCTTGAAAAACTGTTTTTT.

This clonotype was found many times. The chain carries TRBV9 and TRBJ2-5; TRBD2 agrees at 12 bases. CDR1 and CDR2 from the germline V gene are SGDLS and YYNGEE. This CDR3 is 16 amino acids long. V lost 2 bases and J lost 2; bases outside the gene matches: 4. CDR3 DNA sequence: TGTGCCAGCAGCGTTGGGACTAGCGGGTTACAAGAGACCCAGTACTTC. This encodes CASSVGTSGLQETQYF.